This TCR beta chain was sequenced for a study of graft-versus-host responses after intestinal transplantation. Sequenced by immunoSEQ multiplex PCR; TCRdb stores in-frame clones only, minus some. The repertoire holds approximately 90,000 clones, with approximately 89% as singletons. Unmatched junction bases numbered 5, after V lost 3 bases and J lost 2 bases. Germline CDR1 reads SGHRS; CDR2 reads YFSETQ. The CDR3 covers 15 residues. Study-wide results and limits: Early post-transplant falls in HvG clones accompanied the peak levels of circulating GvH clones.

Regarding this clone: Its matching antigen is unknown.

This receptor was identified in a human donor who was the organ donor for an intestinal transplant. The starting material was unstimulated CD8+ T cells sorted from spleen or lymph node cells, obtained before transplant. This sequence joins TRBV5-1 and TRBJ1-2; 9 bases align to TRBD1. The CDR3, as DNA: TGCGCCAGCAGCTCCGGGACAGGGACAAACTATGGCTACACCTTC. The encoded protein is CASSSGTGTNYGYTF. Full variable domain (remainder filled in from reference TRBV5-1 and TRBJ1-2): KAGVTQTPRYLIKTRGQQVTLSCSPISGHRSVSWYQQTPGQGLQFLFEYFSETQRNKGNFPGRFSGRQFSNSRSEMNVSTLELGDSALYLCASSSGTGTNYGYTFGSGTRLTVV.